The rows below give T cell receptor beta chains drawn from one sample of a study of shared clonotypes between healthy human individuals. Profiling relied on immunoSEQ multiplex PCR, and the TCRdb table lists in-frame clones only, not all of them. There are about 2,500,000 clones in the sample; approximately 94% occur only once, and around 0.14% lies in the top ten. Sample: naive CD4+ T cells sorted from blood. The receptors come from a man between 18 and 35 years old in good health. The conserved cysteine and the conserved F or W are not part of the CDR3 here. The order of the fields is V gene, clone size, CDR3 protein. A clone size is listed for some rows: how often the clone was seen (once, few, many), or a class if it is expanded.

>TRBV18|.
ASSPRGQGAGETQY
>TRBV9|.
ASSVAGQEVYGYT
>TRBV9|.
ASSGQGDTGELF
>TRBV29-1|.
SVEPFSGNAYEQY
>TRBV30|.
AWKRGGYEQY
>TRBV18|.
ASKQDIRSYNEQF
>TRBV6-5|.
ASSFYRETNYGYT
>TRBV27|.
ASSEMTGNHGYT
>TRBV4-3|.
ASSLGRDRRYEQY
>TRBV2|.
ASSVREGTDTQY
>TRBV5-1|few
ASSSGTGGYNEQF
>TRBV7-2|.
ASSLAATSGRFDNEQF